In its sample, the clone carrying this TCR beta chain was seen a few times. During colonoscopy, one to two rectal pinch biopsies were collected. This entry comes from a study of pediatric ulcerative colitis. TCRdb's table, derived via immunoSEQ multiplex PCR, lists solely in-frame clones and lacks some. The table lists fewer than 30,000 clones, 55% to 85% of them singletons. CDR1 is SGHDT and CDR2 is YYEEEE in the germline V gene. V lost 3 bases and J lost 3; bases outside the gene matches: 7. The CDR3 is 15 residues long. Sequenced: gut tissue. The V call is TRBV5-6, the J call TRBJ2-7, with 9 bases that match TRBD2. This clonotype was obtained from a boy aged 5-17 years with severe ulcerative colitis. The CDR3 is CASSYWELAGYEQYF. CDR3 bases: TGTGCCAGCAGCTACTGGGAACTAGCGGGCTACGAGCAGTACTTC.